This T cell receptor (beta chain) emerged from a study of shared clonotypes between healthy human individuals. Within Nashville, Tennessee resided all donors, each a Caucasian adult. This table comes from immunoSEQ multiplex PCR, and its TCRdb copy is limited to in-frame clones, with some not included. The sample has about 2.4 million clones, roughly 93% seen once. Trimming at V came to 2 bases and at J to 7 bases, leaving 9 bases not matched to a gene. The CDR3 loop spans 17 amino acids. The germline V gene encodes CDR1 SGDLS and CDR2 YYNGEE. The V gene is TRBV9, the J gene TRBJ2-3, with 14 nucleotides matching TRBD2. The sequencing input was naive CD4+ T cells from PBMCs. Subset indicated: CD45RA+ positively selected. The TCR originated in a man between 18 and 35 years old in good health. Some clones in this sample may be carry-over from other donors' samples. The CDR3 protein is CASSVGTSGRSFHTQYF. The CDR3 region has the DNA TGTGCCAGCAGCGTTGGGACTAGCGGGAGATCTTTTCATACGCAGTATTTT.